The 10 T cell receptor beta chains listed next were all sequenced from one sample in a study of chemoradiotherapy in HPV16-positive cancers. This table comes from immunoSEQ multiplex PCR, and its TCRdb copy is limited to in-frame clones, with some not included. The sample contains tens of thousands of clones, more than 85% of which appear only once. The source was blood, collected from a patient who underwent chemoradiotherapy. The receptors here all came from a human donor with HPV-associated anogenital cancer.

The rearrangement links TRBV14 to TRBJ2-4; either TRBD1 or TRBD2 may supply D (5 bases each). V was pared by 0 bases and J by 9 bases, with 15 bases between. This CDR3 contains 15 residues. The germline CDR1 and CDR2 sequences are SGHDN and FVKESK. CDR3 DNA sequence: TGTGCCAGCAGCCAAGACAGGGTAGAGGGTTCCATTCAGTACTTC. Protein sequence: CASSQDRVEGSIQYF.

The chain joins TRBV27 to TRBJ2-5; 7 bases fit TRBD1. V lost 7 bases and J lost 1; bases outside the gene matches: 9. The CDR3 sequence is 15 residues long. Germline V CDR1 and CDR2: MNHEY, SMNVEV (reference sequence). Here the CDR3 reads CASTRRGGGQETQYF. The CDR3 nucleotides are TGTGCCAGCACTCGACGAGGGGGCGGCCAAGAGACCCAGTACTTC.

J is TRBJ2-7 and V is TRBV5-1; TRBD2 matches at 10 bases. Germline loops: CDR1 SGHRS, CDR2 YFSETQ. V gave up 0 bases and J gave up 2 bases; unmatched junction bases: 8. The CDR3 covers 17 residues. CDR3 sequence: CASSLALGTSGTYEQYF. The CDR3 nucleotides are TGCGCCAGCAGCTTGGCTCTAGGAACTAGCGGGACCTACGAGCAGTACTTC.

V and J are TRBV6-5 and TRBJ2-7; 7 nucleotides line up with TRBD1. Per germline, CDR1 MNHEY and CDR2 SVGAGI. J lost 2 bases, V lost 6 bases, and 7 bases had no gene match. There are 14 residues in the CDR3. The CDR3 protein is CASRGQKGTYEQYF. The CDR3 DNA follows: TGTGCCAGCAGGGGACAGAAAGGGACCTACGAGCAGTACTTC.

V usage is TRBV12-5 and J usage is TRBJ1-1; D possibly corresponds to TRBD1 (5 bases). The CDR3 length is 12 residues. The germline V gene encodes CDR1 LGHNT and CDR2 FRNRAP. The V end lost 3 bases, the J end lost 5 bases, and 7 bases lay between the germline ends. CDR3 sequence reads: CASGLKGTEAFF. The CDR3 DNA is TGTGCTAGTGGTTTAAAGGGGACTGAAGCTTTCTTT.

This clone was seen only once. The rearrangement joins TRBV5-1 to TRBJ2-2; 7 positions agree with TRBD1. J was trimmed by 4 bases and V by 3 bases; bases with no gene match: 9. The CDR3 is 16 residues long. Germline V lookup: CDR1 SGHRS, CDR2 YFSETQ. CDR3 bases: TGCGCCAGCAGCTCTCGACAGGGACGGGGCACCGGGGAGCTGTTTTTT. Amino acid sequence: CASSSRQGRGTGELFF.

The chain links TRBV30 to TRBJ2-7, with D hard to call. Looked up from germline, CDR1 is GTSNPN and CDR2 is SVGIG (reference sequence). Trimming shortened V by 3 bases and J by 6 bases, and 12 bases separated the two germline ends. The CDR3 runs 12 residues. CDR3 region: CAWRTEPLEQYF. The DNA of the CDR3 is TGTGCCTGGAGGACGGAACCCCTCGAGCAGTACTTC.

J is TRBJ1-1 and V is TRBV4-1; 11 positions agree with TRBD1. With V trimmed by 2 bases and J by 6 bases, 5 bases remained unmatched. The CDR3 is 15 amino acids. Per the germline V gene, CDR1 is MGHRA and CDR2 is YSYEKL. The CDR3 DNA reads as TGCGCCAGCAGCCAAAGGGACAGGGGGGTTTCTGAAGCTTTCTTT. Protein: CASSQRDRGVSEAFF.

The chain employs TRBV12-5 and TRBJ2-2; 9 bases agree with TRBD2. Per germline, CDR1 LGHNT and CDR2 FRNRAP. J gave up 4 bases and V 2 bases, and 8 bases lay outside the gene matches. CDR3 length: 17 residues. CDR3 sequence (DNA): TGTGCTAGTGGTTTGATTAGGGGTAGCGGGGGCACCGGGGAGCTGTTTTTT. It translates to CASGLIRGSGGTGELFF.

The V call is TRBV18, the J call TRBJ2-6; D perhaps matches TRBD1 (5 bases). The CDR3 consists of 16 residues. Trimming left V 1 base short and J 0 bases short, with 7 bases between. CDR1 and CDR2 from the germline V gene are KGHSH and LQKENI. CDR3 sequence reads: CASSPQGPSGANVLTF. CDR3 coding DNA: TGTGCCAGCTCACCACAGGGGCCCTCTGGGGCCAACGTCCTGACTTTC.